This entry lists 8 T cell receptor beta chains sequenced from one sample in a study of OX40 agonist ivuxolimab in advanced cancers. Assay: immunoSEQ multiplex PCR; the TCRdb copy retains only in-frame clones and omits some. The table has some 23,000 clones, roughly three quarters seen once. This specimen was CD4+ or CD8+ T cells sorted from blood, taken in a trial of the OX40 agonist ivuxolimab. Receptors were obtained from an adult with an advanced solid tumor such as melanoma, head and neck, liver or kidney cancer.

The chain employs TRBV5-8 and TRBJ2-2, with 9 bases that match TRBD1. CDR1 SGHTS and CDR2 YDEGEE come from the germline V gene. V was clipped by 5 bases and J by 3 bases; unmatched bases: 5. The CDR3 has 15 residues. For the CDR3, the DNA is TGTGCCAGCAGATCGTGGACAGGGGACACCGGGGAGCTGTTTTTT. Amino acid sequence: CASRSWTGDTGELFF.

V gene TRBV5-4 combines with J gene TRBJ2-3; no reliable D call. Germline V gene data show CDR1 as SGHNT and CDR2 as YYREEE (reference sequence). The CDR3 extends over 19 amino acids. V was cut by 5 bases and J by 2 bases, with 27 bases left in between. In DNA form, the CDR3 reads TGTGCCAGCAGGTATCACCGGGCACGCCACCAAGGGAACACAGATACGCAGTATTTT. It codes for CASRYHRARHQGNTDTQYF. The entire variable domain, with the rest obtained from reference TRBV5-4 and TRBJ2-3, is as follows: ETGVTQSPTHLIKTRGQQVTLRCSSQSGHNTVSWYQQALGQGPQFIFQYYREEENGRGNFPPRFSGLQFPNYSSELNVNALELDDSALYLCASRYHRARHQGNTDTQYFGPGTRLTVL.

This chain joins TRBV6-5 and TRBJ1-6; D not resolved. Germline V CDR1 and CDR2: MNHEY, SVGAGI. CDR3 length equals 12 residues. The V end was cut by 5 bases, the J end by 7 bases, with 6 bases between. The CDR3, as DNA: TGTGCCAGCAGTCCAGTGAATTCACCCCTCCACTTT. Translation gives CASSPVNSPLHF.

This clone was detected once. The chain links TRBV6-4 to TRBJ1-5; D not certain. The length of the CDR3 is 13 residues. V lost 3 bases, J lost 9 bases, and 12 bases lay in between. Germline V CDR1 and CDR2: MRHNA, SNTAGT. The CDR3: CASSDHGEGPQHF. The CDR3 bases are TGTGCCAGCAGTGATCATGGGGAAGGGCCCCAGCATTTT.

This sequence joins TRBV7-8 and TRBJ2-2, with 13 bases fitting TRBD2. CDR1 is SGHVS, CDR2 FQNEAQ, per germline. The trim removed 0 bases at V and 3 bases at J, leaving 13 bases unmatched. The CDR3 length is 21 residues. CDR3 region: CASSLAGKGLAGRIDTGELFF. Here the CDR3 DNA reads TGTGCCAGCAGCTTAGCAGGGAAGGGACTAGCGGGGAGGATCGACACCGGGGAGCTGTTTTTT.

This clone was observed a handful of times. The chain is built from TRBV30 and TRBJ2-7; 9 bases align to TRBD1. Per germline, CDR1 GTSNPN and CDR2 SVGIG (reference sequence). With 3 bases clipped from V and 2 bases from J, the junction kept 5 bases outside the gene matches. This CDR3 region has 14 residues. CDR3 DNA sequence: TGTGCCTGGAGATCCGGGACAGGGACCTACGAGCAGTACTTC. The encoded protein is CAWRSGTGTYEQYF.

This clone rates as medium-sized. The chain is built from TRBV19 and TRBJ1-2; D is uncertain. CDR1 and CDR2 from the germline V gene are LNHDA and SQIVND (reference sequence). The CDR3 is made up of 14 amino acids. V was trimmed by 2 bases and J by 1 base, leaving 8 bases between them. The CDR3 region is CASSIPAGNYGYTF. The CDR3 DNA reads TGTGCCAGTAGTATACCGGCGGGTAACTATGGCTACACCTTC.

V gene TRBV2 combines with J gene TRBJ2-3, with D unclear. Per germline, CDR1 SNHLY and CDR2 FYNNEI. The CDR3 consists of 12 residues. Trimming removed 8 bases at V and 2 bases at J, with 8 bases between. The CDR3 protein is CASLELTDTQYF. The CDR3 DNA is TGTGCCAGCCTGGAACTCACAGATACGCAGTATTTT.